The entry below gives a single T cell receptor beta chain sequence along with its context. This clone was seen just once. Its specific antigen is unknown. No quality values exist for individual bases; no much larger clone is one base distant. The immunoSEQ Assay was used to sequence TCRbeta CDR3 regions. After extraction, genomic DNA underwent amplification by bias-controlled multiplex PCR, followed by high-throughput sequencing. The published analysis was carried out like this. Collapsing and filtering of sequences were performed to quantify the absolute abundance of each unique TCRbeta CDR3 region. T cell fraction was estimated by normalizing TCRbeta template counts to usable DNA, which was measured by amplifying reference genes present in all nucleated cells. Repertoire TCRs were annotated as SARS-CoV-2-specific by exact matching of V gene, CDR3 amino acid sequence and J gene to a known reactive TCR set. The reference SARS-CoV-2 TCR set came from MIRA and was filtered for enrichment in COVID-19-positive ImmuneCODE repertoires, removing public or cross-reactive TCRs. Using the MIRA antigens, annotated TCRs were further analysed by specific ORF or by position within an ORF. Breadth was defined as annotated unique rearrangements over total unique productive rearrangements; depth was the summed frequency of those rearrangements. TCR breadth was compared between groups using two-sided Wilcoxon rank-sum tests. TCRdb's version of the immuneACCESS table is confined to in-frame rearrangements and falls short of the full clone set. An unresolved V gene accounts for under half of the shortfall where checked; the remainder is of unknown origin. D and trimming come from the DNA, and the V and J calls and clone size come from that table. Recorded for this sample are about 390,000 clones; roughly nine tenths of them occurred a single time. The leading ten clones occupy roughly 3.5% of the sample.

This sample was included in a study of Ad26.COV2.S vaccination and SARS-CoV-2 variants (dated by TCRdb to about 2021). Concerning the study at large: Vaccine-arm donors were drawn from COV1001, a multicentre, randomized, double-blind, placebo-controlled phase I-IIa trial of Ad26.COV2.S in healthy adults. Participants in the trial were split at random into five groups of five each, receiving low-dose or high-dose Ad26.COV2.S once or twice, or else placebo on both occasions. TCRbeta repertoire sequencing was used to assess the specificity and breadth of SARS-CoV-2-reactive T cell receptors after Ad26.COV2.S vaccination. A total of approximately 32 samples were included in the TCR-sequenced set, comprising around 19 Ad26.COV2.S vaccine recipients, 5 placebo recipients and 8 SARS-CoV-2 convalescent individuals. Investigators did not know the trial group allocation while performing experiments and assessing outcomes. Dosing of Ad26.COV2.S was intramuscular, at either 5x10^10 or 1x10^11 viral particles, delivered as one shot or as two shots spaced 56 days apart.

Study-level results and caveats: According to the authors, total T cell responses may have been underestimated by the TCR breadth and depth analyses. Vaccine and placebo recipients had comparable non-spike TCR breadth, which fits with the vaccine containing only spike. The study lacked the statistical power to compare responses across vaccine doses or regimens. Spike-specific TCR breadth was higher in Ad26.COV2.S recipients than in placebo recipients (P = 0.0014). After vaccination, substantial breadth of spike-specific CD8+ and CD4+ T cell responses was reported.

Explained via the paper, the treatment or condition label denotes: about 20 received Ad26.COV2.S at low or high dose, single or two shots; 5 received placebo; per-sample allocation not given. Repertoires of vaccine and placebo recipients were sequenced from samples taken on day 63 after the first injection. In Cohort 1b, some 25 adults aged 18-55 years were enrolled at a single site in Boston, USA, between 29 July and 7 August 2020. Ad26.COV2.S consisted of a replication-incompetent adenovirus type 26 vector by which a prefusion-stabilized SARS-CoV-2 spike protein from the original Wuhan strain was expressed. The junction carries 15 bases between V and J, which are trimmed by 0 bases and 6 bases respectively. From the germline V gene (reference sequence), CDR1 is MNHEY and CDR2 is SMNVEV. There are 16 amino acids in the CDR3, from cysteine to phenylalanine inclusive. Only the CDR3 region is kept as DNA, spanning 48 bases read in frame from base 1.

The specimen was peripheral blood, collected in a trial of Ad26.COV2.S vaccine versus placebo. This TCR came from a person aged 18-60 years who received the Ad26.COV2.S COVID-19 vaccine or a placebo. The V and J genes are TRBV27 and TRBJ1-5; there is no confident call for the D gene. The DNA reads as follows: TGTGCCAGCAGTTTATCCGGGGTGGGAAACCCTCAGCCCCAGCATTTT. It encodes CASSLSGVGNPQPQHF.